Listed here is a single TCR beta chain. The record originates from a study of low-dose radiotherapy and immunotherapy resistance in tumors. In the study overall: Treatment included intravenous cyclophosphamide dosed at 200 mg/m2 every two weeks, one day before radiation and immunotherapy.

Priming of first-strand cDNA relied on TRAV- and TRBV-specific primers (covering alpha and beta chains). PCR amplification of the TCRs was performed with Phusion for 15 to 25 PCR cycles, and it relied on a constant-region primer together with a V-primer adapter. It was by in vitro transcription that isolated mRNA was amplified. TCRdb re-called the reads with MiXCR, one entry per CDR3 protein. The data contain 15,000 to 20,000 distinct CDR3 sequences, approximately 70% of them seen just once; the ten biggest clones take up about 6%. This CDR3 is 13 amino acids long. Germline CDR1 MNHEY, CDR2 SVGEGT. V was pared by 6 bases and J by 0 bases, with 2 bases of the junction left unmatched. Administered to the donors were nivolumab, ipilimumab, aspirin, low-dose cyclophosphamide and low-dose radiotherapy.

V usage is TRBV6-2 or TRBV6-3 and J usage is TRBJ2-7, with 7 bases identical to TRBD2. The receptor was derived from a human donor with advanced metastatic prostate, ovarian, gallbladder or colorectal cancer (not recorded which). This table probably holds off-target reads from a library built for another chain. The CDR3 nucleotides are TGTGCCAGCAGGGTAGCGGGCTCCTACGAGCAGTACTTC. Translating gives CASRVAGSYEQYF.